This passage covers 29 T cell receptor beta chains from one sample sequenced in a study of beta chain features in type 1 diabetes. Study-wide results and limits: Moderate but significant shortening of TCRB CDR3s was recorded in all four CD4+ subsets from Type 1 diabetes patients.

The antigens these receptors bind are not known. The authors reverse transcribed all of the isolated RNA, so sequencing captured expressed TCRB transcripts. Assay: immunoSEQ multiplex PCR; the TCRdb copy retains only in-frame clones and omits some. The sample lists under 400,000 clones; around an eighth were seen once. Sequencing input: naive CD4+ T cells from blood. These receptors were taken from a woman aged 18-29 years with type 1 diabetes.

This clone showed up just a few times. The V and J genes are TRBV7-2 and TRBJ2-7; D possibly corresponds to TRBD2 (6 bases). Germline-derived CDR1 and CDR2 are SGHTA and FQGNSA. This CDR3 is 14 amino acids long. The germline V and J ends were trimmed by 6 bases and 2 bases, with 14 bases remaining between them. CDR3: CASRSAGTPYEQYF. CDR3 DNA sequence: TGTGCCAGCAGGTCCGCAGGGACTCCCTACGAGCAGTACTTC.

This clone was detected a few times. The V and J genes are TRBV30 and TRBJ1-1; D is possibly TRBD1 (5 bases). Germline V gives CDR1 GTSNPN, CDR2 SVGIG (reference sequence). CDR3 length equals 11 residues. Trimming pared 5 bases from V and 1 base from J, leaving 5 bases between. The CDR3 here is CAWDRNTEAFF. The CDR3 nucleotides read TGTGCCTGGGACAGGAACACTGAAGCTTTCTTT.

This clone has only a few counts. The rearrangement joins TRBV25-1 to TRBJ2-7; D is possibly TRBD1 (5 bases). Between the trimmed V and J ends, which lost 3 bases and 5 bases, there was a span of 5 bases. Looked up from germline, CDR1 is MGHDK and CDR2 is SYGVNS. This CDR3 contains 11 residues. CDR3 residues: CASSDRDEQYF. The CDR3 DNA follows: TGTGCCAGCAGTGACAGGGACGAGCAGTACTTC.

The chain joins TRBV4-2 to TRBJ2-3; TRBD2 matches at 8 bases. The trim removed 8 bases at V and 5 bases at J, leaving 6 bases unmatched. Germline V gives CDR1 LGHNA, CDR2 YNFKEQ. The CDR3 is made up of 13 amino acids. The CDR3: CASQRETGDTQYF. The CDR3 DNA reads TGTGCCAGCCAGCGGGAGACCGGAGATACGCAGTATTTT.

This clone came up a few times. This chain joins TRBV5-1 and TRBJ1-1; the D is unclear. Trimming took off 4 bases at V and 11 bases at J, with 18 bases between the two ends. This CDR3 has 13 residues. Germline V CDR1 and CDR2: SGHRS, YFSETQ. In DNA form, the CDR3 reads TGCGCCAGCAGCGAGGAGGGTCAGGACGCGGCTTTCTTT. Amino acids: CASSEEGQDAAFF.

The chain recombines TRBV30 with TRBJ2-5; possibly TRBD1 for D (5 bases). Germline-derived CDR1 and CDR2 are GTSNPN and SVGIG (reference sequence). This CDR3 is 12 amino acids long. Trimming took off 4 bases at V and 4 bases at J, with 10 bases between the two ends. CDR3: CAWTRGAETQYF. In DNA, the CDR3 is TGTGCCTGGACTAGGGGTGCAGAGACCCAGTACTTC.

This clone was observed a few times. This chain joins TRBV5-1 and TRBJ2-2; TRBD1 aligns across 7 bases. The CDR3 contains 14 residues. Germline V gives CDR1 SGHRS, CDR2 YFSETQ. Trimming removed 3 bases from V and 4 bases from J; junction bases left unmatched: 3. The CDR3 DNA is TGCGCCAGCAGCTGGCGACAGGGCACCGGGGAGCTGTTTTTT. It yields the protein CASSWRQGTGELFF.

The CDR3, as DNA: TGCGCCAGCAGCCAAGATCCGAGGGAAAATGAGCAGTTCTTC. Translation gives CASSQDPRENEQFF. The rearrangement uses TRBV4-3 and TRBJ2-1; D is perhaps TRBD2 (5 bases). Trimming took off 0 bases at V and 7 bases at J, with 10 bases between the two ends. The germline V gene encodes CDR1 LGHNA and CDR2 YSLEER. The CDR3 is made up of 14 amino acids.

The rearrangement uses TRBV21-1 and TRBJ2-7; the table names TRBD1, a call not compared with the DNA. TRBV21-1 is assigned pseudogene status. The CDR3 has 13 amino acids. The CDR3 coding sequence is TGTGCCAGCAGCCCAGACAGGGCCCCTATTCAGTACTTC. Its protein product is CASSPDRAPIQYF.

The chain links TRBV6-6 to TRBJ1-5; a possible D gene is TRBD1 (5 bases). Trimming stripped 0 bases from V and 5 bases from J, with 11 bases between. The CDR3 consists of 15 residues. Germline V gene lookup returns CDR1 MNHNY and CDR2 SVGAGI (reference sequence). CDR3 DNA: TGTGCCAGCAGTTACTCGATCACAGGCCATCAGCCCCAGCATTTT. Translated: CASSYSITGHQPQHF.

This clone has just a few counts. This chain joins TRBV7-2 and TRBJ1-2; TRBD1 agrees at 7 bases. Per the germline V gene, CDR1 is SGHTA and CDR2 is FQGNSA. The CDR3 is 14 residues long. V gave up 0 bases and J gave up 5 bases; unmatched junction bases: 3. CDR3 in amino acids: CASSLARGQYGYTF. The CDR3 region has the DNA TGTGCCAGCAGCTTAGCTAGGGGGCAATATGGCTACACCTTC.

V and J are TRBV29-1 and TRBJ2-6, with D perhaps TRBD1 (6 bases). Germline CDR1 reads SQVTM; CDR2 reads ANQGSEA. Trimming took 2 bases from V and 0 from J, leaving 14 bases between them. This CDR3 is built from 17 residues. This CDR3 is CSVEKGVDSSGANVLTF. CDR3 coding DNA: TGCAGCGTTGAAAAGGGGGTGGACTCCTCTGGGGCCAACGTCCTGACTTTC.

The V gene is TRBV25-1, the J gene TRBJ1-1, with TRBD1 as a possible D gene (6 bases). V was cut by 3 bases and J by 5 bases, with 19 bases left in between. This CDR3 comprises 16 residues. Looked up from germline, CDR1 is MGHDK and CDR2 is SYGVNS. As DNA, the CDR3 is TGTGCCAGCAGTGACCGGGACACGGCAGGATGGACTGAAGCTTTCTTT. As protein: CASSDRDTAGWTEAFF.

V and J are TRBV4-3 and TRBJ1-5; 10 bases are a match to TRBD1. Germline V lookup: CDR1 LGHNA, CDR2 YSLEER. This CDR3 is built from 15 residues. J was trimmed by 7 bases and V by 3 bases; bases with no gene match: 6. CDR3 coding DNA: TGCGCCAGCAGCCAGGGACAGGGGTTAGGACAGCCCCAGCATTTT. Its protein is CASSQGQGLGQPQHF.

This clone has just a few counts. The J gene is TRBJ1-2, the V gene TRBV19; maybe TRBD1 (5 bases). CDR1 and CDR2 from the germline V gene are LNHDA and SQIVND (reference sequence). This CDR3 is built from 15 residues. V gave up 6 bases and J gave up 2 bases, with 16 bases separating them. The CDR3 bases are TGTGCCAGTAGGTTAGGAGGGGCTGCCAACTATGGCTACACCTTC. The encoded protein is CASRLGGAANYGYTF.

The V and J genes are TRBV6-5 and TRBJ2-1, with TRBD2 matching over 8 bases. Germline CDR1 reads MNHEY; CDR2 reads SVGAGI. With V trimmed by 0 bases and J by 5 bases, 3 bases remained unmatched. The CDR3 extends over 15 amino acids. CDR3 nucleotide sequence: TGTGCCAGCAGTTACTCACTAGCGGAAAACAATGAGCAGTTCTTC. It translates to CASSYSLAENNEQFF.

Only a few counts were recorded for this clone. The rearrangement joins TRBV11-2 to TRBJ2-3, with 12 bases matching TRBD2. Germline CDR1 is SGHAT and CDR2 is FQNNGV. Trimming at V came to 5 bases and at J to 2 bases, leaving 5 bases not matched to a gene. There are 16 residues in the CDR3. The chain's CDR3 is CASSPRTSGVTDTQYF. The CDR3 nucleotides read TGTGCCAGCAGCCCCCGGACTAGCGGGGTCACAGATACGCAGTATTTT.

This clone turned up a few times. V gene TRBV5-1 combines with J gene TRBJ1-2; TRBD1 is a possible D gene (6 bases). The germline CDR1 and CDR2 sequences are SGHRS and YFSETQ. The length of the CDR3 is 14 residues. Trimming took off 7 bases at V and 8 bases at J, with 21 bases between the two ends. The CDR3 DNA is TGCGCCAGCGGCAGGACAGCCAGTACAAGAGGCTACACCTTC. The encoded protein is CASGRTASTRGYTF.

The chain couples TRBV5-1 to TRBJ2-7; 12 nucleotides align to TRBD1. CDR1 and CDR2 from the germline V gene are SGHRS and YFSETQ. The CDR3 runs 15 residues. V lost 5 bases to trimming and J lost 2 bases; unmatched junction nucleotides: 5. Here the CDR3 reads CASSSGTGGPYEQYF. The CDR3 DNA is TGCGCCAGCAGTTCCGGGACAGGGGGCCCCTACGAGCAGTACTTC.

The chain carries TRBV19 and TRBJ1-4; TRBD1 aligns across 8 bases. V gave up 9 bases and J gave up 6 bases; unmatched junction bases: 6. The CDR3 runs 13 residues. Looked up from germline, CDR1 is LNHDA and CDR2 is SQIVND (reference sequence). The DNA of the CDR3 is TGTGCCAGCCGGACAGGGTCGGATGAAAAACTGTTTTTT. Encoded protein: CASRTGSDEKLFF.

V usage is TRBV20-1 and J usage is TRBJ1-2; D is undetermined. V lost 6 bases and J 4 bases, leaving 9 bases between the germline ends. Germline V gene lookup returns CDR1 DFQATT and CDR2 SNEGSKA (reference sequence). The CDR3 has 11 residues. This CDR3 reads CSARRPYGYTF. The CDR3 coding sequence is TGCAGTGCCCGGAGACCCTATGGCTACACCTTC.

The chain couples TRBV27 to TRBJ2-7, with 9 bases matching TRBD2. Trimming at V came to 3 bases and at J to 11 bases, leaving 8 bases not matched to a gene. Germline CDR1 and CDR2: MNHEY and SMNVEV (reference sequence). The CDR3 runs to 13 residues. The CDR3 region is CASSLSGTSLEYF. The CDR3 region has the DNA TGTGCCAGCAGTTTGTCAGGGACTAGCCTTGAGTACTTC.

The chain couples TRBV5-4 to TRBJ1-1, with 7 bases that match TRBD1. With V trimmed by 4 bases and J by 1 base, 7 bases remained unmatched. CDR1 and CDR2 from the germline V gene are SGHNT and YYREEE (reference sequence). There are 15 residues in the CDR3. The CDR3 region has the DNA TGTGCCAGCAGCAGCCCGGGACAGAGGAACACTGAAGCTTTCTTT. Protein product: CASSSPGQRNTEAFF.

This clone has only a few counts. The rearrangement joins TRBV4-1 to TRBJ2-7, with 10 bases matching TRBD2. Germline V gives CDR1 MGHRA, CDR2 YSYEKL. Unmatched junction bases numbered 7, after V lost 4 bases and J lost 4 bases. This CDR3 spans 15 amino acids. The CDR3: CASSPLGLASYEQYF. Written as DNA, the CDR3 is TGCGCCAGCAGCCCCCTGGGACTAGCGAGTTACGAGCAGTACTTC.

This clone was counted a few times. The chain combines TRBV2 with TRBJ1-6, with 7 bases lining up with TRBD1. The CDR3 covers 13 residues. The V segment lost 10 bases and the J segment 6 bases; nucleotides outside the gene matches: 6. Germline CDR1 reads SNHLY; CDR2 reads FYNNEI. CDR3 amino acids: CATRTGGNSPLHF. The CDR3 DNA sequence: TGTGCCACCCGGACAGGTGGTAATTCACCCCTCCACTTT.

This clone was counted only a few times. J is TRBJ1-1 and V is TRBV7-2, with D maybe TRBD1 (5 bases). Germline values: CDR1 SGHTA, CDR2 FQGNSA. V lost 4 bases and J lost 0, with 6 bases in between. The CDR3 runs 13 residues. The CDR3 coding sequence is TGTGCCAGCAGCTACAGGCTGAACACTGAAGCTTTCTTT. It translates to CASSYRLNTEAFF. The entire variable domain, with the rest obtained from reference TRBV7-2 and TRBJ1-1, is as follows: GAGVSQSPSNKVTEKGKDVELRCDPISGHTALYWYRQSLGQGLEFLIYFQGNSAPDKSGLPSDRFSAERTGGSVSTLTIQRTQQEDSAVYLCASSYRLNTEAFFGQGTRLTVV.

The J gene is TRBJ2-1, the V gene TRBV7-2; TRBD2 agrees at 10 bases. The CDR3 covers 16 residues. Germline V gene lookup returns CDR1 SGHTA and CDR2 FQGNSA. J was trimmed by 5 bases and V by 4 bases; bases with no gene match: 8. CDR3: CASSSLAGVIHNEQFF. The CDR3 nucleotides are TGTGCCAGCAGCTCGCTAGCGGGGGTGATCCACAATGAGCAGTTCTTC.

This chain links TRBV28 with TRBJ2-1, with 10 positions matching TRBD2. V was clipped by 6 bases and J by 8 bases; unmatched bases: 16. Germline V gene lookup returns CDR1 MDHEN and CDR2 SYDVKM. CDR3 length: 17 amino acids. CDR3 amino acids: CASSPFSGRPRGDEQFF. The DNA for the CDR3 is TGTGCCAGCAGCCCATTTAGCGGGAGGCCCCGGGGGGATGAGCAGTTCTTC.

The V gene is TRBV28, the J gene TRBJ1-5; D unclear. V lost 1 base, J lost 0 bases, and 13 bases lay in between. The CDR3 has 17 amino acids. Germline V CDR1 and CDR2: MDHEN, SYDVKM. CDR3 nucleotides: TGTGCCAGCAGTTTATACCCCGGGGTGAGTAGCAATCAGCCCCAGCATTTT. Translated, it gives CASSLYPGVSSNQPQHF.